This TCR beta chain comes out of a study of T cell repertoires in cytomegalovirus infection. Study-wide context: Public signatures in TCR beta pointed to CMV infection and matching HLA type. Study-wide results and caveats: HLA-C-restricted TCR beta clonotypes specific for CMV led the ex vivo response.

Of note for this clonotype: Antigen specificity is unknown. It may be a read error: a sequence one base away is much more abundant.

Germline V gene data show CDR1 as SEHNR and CDR2 as FQNEAQ (reference sequence). Trimming at V came to 4 bases and at J to 4 bases, leaving 2 bases not matched to a gene. The CDR3 is 13 amino acids. Via MiXCR, TCRdb re-called the reads, giving one row per CDR3 protein. The sample lists 750,000 to 950,000 distinct CDR3 sequences; almost 30% were seen once. This specimen consisted of cultured CD8+ T cells from PBMCs, obtained from culture after CMV antigen stimulation. This clonotype originated in a human donor in good health (CMV status not recorded). Some clones in this sample may be carry-over from other donors' samples. The J gene is TRBJ2-5, the V gene TRBV7-9; 8 bases are shared with TRBD1. CDR3 coding DNA: TGTGCCAGCAGCTCGGGACAGGTAGAGACCCAGTACTTC. It encodes CASSSGQVETQYF.